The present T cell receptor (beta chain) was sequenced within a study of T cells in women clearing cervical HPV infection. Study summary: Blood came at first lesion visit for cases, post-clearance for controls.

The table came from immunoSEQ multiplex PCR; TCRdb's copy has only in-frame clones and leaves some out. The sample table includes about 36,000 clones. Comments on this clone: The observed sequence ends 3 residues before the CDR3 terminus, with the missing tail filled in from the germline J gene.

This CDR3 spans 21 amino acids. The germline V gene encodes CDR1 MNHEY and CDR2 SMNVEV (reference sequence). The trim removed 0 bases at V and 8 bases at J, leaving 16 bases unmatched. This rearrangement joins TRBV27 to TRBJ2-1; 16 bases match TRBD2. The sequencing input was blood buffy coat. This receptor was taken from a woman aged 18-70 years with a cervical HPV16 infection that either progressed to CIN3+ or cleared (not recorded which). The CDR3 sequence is CASSLSPGGLAGGPLSHEQFF. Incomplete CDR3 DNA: TGTGCCAGCAGTTTATCCCCCGGGGGACTAGCGGGGGGGCCGCTTTCCCATGAG.